Detailed here is one T cell receptor beta chain. Its specificity is not known. PCR employed 60 Vbeta and 13 Jbeta primers. The protocol was immunoSEQ multiplex PCR, while the TCRdb copy is restricted to in-frame clones and leaves out a portion. The data contain nearly 95,000 clones, 7.5% to 8.5% of them seen just once; the ten biggest clones take up about 2.3%. In germline, CDR1 is SGHNT, CDR2 YYREEE (reference sequence). This CDR3 is 17 amino acids long. Losses at the gene ends were 0 bases for V and 0 bases for J; bases not matched to a gene: 6. The source of the sample is a study of cytomegalovirus exposure and HLA in healthy donors. Points from the study as a whole: The presence/absence work took it that sequencing depth was about the same across donors. TCR beta chains associated with HLA were, in a later analysis, more clonally expanded than equally common others. In a later analysis, common viral pathogens appeared linked to several of the most significant clusters.

The chain combines TRBV5-4 with TRBJ1-5, with TRBD1 matching over 7 bases. The receptor comes from a man aged 45-65 years in good health and CMV-seronegative. Sequenced: PBMCs. The CDR3 DNA reads as TGTGCCAGCAGCTTGGGGTCCAGGGGGTATAGCAATCAGCCCCAGCATTTT. It translates to CASSLGSRGYSNQPQHF.